The 16 T cell receptor beta chains below all came from one sample that was sequenced in a study of shared clonotypes between healthy human individuals. The assay was immunoSEQ multiplex PCR, and TCRdb's table has in-frame clones only and misses some. The sample lists hundreds of thousands of clones, about 95% seen once, with roughly 0.12% in the top ten. Naive CD8 populations comprised CD45RO-negative cells positively selected for CCR7, excluding terminally differentiated effector memory CD45RA+ cells. Sequencing was done on a sample of naive CD8+ T cells sorted from blood. The origin of the receptors is a woman aged 25 to 45 in good health.

This clone is a singleton in its sample. The chain has TRBV7-9 and TRBJ1-4; D perhaps matches TRBD1 (5 bases). The CDR3 runs to 16 residues. The ends were cut back, 1 base at V and 4 bases at J, with 13 bases in the middle. CDR1 is SEHNR, CDR2 FQNEAQ, per germline (reference sequence). The CDR3 DNA reads as TGTGCCAGCAGCTTAGGACCGGCCGGGGGTAATGAAAAACTGTTTTTT. Its translation is CASSLGPAGGNEKLFF.

Concerning this clone itself: Other DNA sequences of this sample code for an identical CDR3. CDR3 loop: CASSPEYSNQPQHF. As DNA, the CDR3 is TGTGCCAGCAGTCCAGAGTATAGCAATCAGCCCCAGCATTTT. This chain uses TRBV28 with TRBJ1-5; no clear D gene. CDR1 and CDR2 from the germline V gene are MDHEN and SYDVKM. Trimming removed 5 bases from V and 0 bases from J, with 8 bases in between. The CDR3 totals 14 residues.

The gene calls are TRBV9 and TRBJ2-2, with D unclear. Germline lookup yields CDR1 SGDLS and CDR2 YYNGEE. V gave up 5 bases and J gave up 1 base, with 3 bases separating them. This CDR3 region has 12 residues. This CDR3 reads CASRVNTGELFF. Written as DNA, the CDR3 is TGTGCCAGCAGGGTGAACACCGGGGAGCTGTTTTTT.

The V call is TRBV11-2, the J call TRBJ2-1, with D possibly being TRBD1 (5 bases). This CDR3 region has 14 residues. CDR1 SGHAT and CDR2 FQNNGV come from the germline V gene. V was trimmed by 2 bases and J by 8 bases, leaving 13 bases between them. CDR3 amino acids: CASSLPPRADEQFF. The CDR3 DNA reads TGTGCCAGCAGCTTACCTCCCAGGGCAGATGAGCAGTTCTTC.

The chain joins TRBV10-2 to TRBJ2-1, with 10 bases lining up with TRBD2. Losses at the gene ends were 9 bases for V and 3 bases for J; bases not matched to a gene: 8. The CDR3 is made up of 15 amino acids. CDR1 is WSHSY, CDR2 SAAADI, per germline. CDR3 coding DNA: TGCGCCAGTGCATCTCTAGCGGGAGTCTACAATGAGCAGTTCTTC. Its translation is CASASLAGVYNEQFF.

The chain links TRBV7-7 to TRBJ2-5, with 10 bases lining up with TRBD2. Germline V lookup: CDR1 SSHAT, CDR2 FNYEAQ (reference sequence). The CDR3 extends over 22 amino acids. V lost 4 bases to trimming and J lost 1 base; unmatched junction nucleotides: 24. CDR3 loop: CASSSRPFRIQLAGRTQETQYF. CDR3 DNA sequence: TGTGCCAGCAGCTCCAGACCGTTCCGCATACAACTAGCGGGAAGAACCCAAGAGACCCAGTACTTC.

This chain connects TRBV19 to TRBJ2-7; 11 nucleotides agree with TRBD2. V dropped 4 bases and J dropped 6; count of bases not matched to a gene: 5. The CDR3 has 14 amino acids. Germline CDR1 LNHDA, CDR2 SQIVND (reference sequence). The CDR3 DNA reads TGTGCCAGTAGTAGGCTAGCGGGAGGCGGCGAGCAGTACTTC. Its translation: CASSRLAGGGEQYF.

The chain uses TRBV28 and TRBJ2-7; no clear D. The germline gives CDR1 MDHEN, CDR2 SYDVKM. This CDR3 is 14 amino acids long. V was shortened by 2 bases and J by 3 bases, with 11 bases between the two germline ends. The CDR3 DNA follows: TGTGCCAGCAGTTTAATCGGGCACAACTACGAGCAGTACTTC. Its protein is CASSLIGHNYEQYF.

The V and J genes are TRBV5-4 and TRBJ2-1; 8 bases fit TRBD2. CDR3 size: 16 residues. Germline V gene lookup returns CDR1 SGHNT and CDR2 YYREEE (reference sequence). With V trimmed by 4 bases and J by 3 bases, 9 bases remained unmatched. DNA for the CDR3: TGTGCCAGCAGCAAATTAGATACTAGCGGCTACAATGAGCAGTTCTTC. It is translated as CASSKLDTSGYNEQFF.

The chain employs TRBV11-2 and TRBJ1-1; 7 bases align to TRBD1. Germline CDR1 SGHAT, CDR2 FQNNGV. After removal of 2 bases from V and 11 bases from J, the junction contained 8 bases not matched to a gene. CDR3 length equals 13 residues. The CDR3, as DNA: TGTGCCAGCAGCTTACACTACAGGGGCGAGGCTTTCTTT. Translation gives CASSLHYRGEAFF.

For this clone: The same CDR3 is also encoded by other DNA sequences in this sample. This chain links TRBV7-9 with TRBJ1-1, with D perhaps TRBD1 (5 bases). CDR3 length: 13 residues. Germline lookup yields CDR1 SEHNR and CDR2 FQNEAQ (reference sequence). Trimming left V 6 bases short and J 1 base short, with 9 bases between. Written as DNA, the CDR3 is TGTGCCAGCAGTCCTACAGGGAACACTGAAGCTTTCTTT. This translates into CASSPTGNTEAFF. The whole variable domain, remainder taken from reference TRBV7-9 and TRBJ1-1, is DTGVSQNPRHKITKRGQNVTFRCDPISEHNRLYWYRQTLGQGPEFLTYFQNEAQLEKSRLLSDRFSAERPKGSFSTLEIQRTEQGDSAMYLCASSPTGNTEAFFGQGTRLTVV.

The J gene is TRBJ2-7, the V gene TRBV11-2; a possible D gene is TRBD1 (6 bases). Germline CDR1 reads SGHAT; CDR2 reads FQNNGV. The V end was cut by 5 bases, the J end by 4 bases, with 15 bases between. This CDR3 has 14 amino acids. The CDR3 sequence is CASSPRDTSYEQYF. As DNA, the CDR3 is TGTGCCAGCAGCCCTCGGGACACTTCTTACGAGCAGTACTTC.

V gene TRBV12-2 combines with J gene TRBJ1-1. TRBV12-2 is a recognized pseudogene. The CDR3 totals 18 residues. CDR3: CASRTLLPSHRGSTEAFF. CDR3 nucleotides: TGTGCAAGTCGAACTCTACTTCCTAGCCACCGAGGGAGCACTGAAGCTTTCTTT.

The genes are TRBV5-4 and TRBJ2-2, with 9 bases that match TRBD2. Germline assignment: CDR1 SGHNT and CDR2 YYREEE (reference sequence). J lost 7 bases, V lost 1 base, and 8 bases had no gene match. There are 16 residues in the CDR3. The CDR3 bases are TGTGCCAGCAGCTTGCCCGGGACTAGCTTGGTCGGGGAGCTGTTTTTT. As protein: CASSLPGTSLVGELFF.

The chain is built from TRBV19 and TRBJ2-7; D might be TRBD2 (6 bases). Germline loops: CDR1 LNHDA, CDR2 SQIVND (reference sequence). The V end was cut by 3 bases, the J end by 6 bases, with 9 bases between. This CDR3 has 12 amino acids. Written as DNA, the CDR3 is TGTGCCAGTAGTATCGGGGGAAGCGAGCAGTACTTC. This encodes CASSIGGSEQYF.

V and J are TRBV6-5 and TRBJ2-5; 8 bases map to TRBD1. The length of the CDR3 is 14 residues. V lost 5 bases to trimming and J lost 2 bases; unmatched junction nucleotides: 4. Per germline, CDR1 MNHEY and CDR2 SVGAGI. Here the CDR3 DNA reads TGTGCCAGCAGTGTAGGGACAGGACAAGAGACCCAGTACTTC. Translating gives CASSVGTGQETQYF.